This T cell receptor (beta chain) was sequenced during a study of cytomegalovirus exposure and HLA in healthy donors. TCRdb's table, derived via immunoSEQ multiplex PCR, lists solely in-frame clones and lacks some. The table records 100,000 to 150,000 clones, approximately 95% of them present only once. For this clone: Its antigen remains unknown.

The CDR3 is 15 amino acids. The donors were in the approximately 110-subject validation cohort; that cohort was separate from the 666-subject first cohort. General observations from the study: The classifier reportedly diagnosed cytomegalovirus status with high sensitivity and specificity. TCR sequences were mostly rare, though some public TCRs occurred in many donors. Listed as cytomegalovirus-associated were 164 TCR beta chains.

V and J are TRBV23-1 and TRBJ1-4; 7 nucleotides match TRBD1. TRBV23-1 is an open reading frame, and its role is uncertain. The receptor comes from a man between 18 and 29 years old in good health and CMV-seronegative. Material: PBMCs. CDR3 DNA sequence: TGCCGCCAGCAGTCCCGGACAGGCCCTAATGAAAAACTGTTTTTT. Residues: CRQQSRTGPNEKLFF.